The source of this TCR beta chain is a study of T cells in Graves' hyperthyroidism and ophthalmopathy. Study details: Initial diagnosis, before any treatment, was when peripheral blood was collected.

V was clipped by 5 bases and J by 6 bases, with 17 bases between them. CDR3 length: 16 residues. The germline V gene has CDR1 LGHDT and CDR2 YNNKEL (reference sequence). RNA transcripts provided the source from which TCR beta CDR3 regions were amplified. Initially, a first-round RT-PCR of the TCR CDR3 employed the HTBI primer set. MiXCR, applied by TCRdb to the multiplex PCR reads, yields one record per CDR3 protein. The sample has some 600,000 distinct CDR3 sequences; approximately 15% are singletons. The chain links TRBV3-1 to TRBJ1-6, with a possible D match to TRBD1 (6 bases). Sequencing used blood. The TCR was taken from a woman under 40 with Graves' hyperthyroidism that later progressed to Graves' ophthalmopathy. The CDR3 loop reads CASSSRRGTFNSPLHF. The DNA of the CDR3 is TGTGCCAGCAGCTCACGGAGGGGGACATTTAATTCACCCCTCCACTTT.